This TCR beta chain comes out of a study of cytomegalovirus exposure and HLA in healthy donors. The PCR was carried out with 60 Vbeta primers and 13 Jbeta primers. Repertoires were generated with immunoSEQ multiplex PCR, while TCRdb's copy carries only in-frame clones and drops some. The table lists about 140,000 clones, 65% to 85% of them singletons, with roughly 4.2% in the top ten. This CDR3 is 12 amino acids long. Per the germline V gene, CDR1 is MNHEY and CDR2 is SMNVEV (reference sequence). The germline V and J ends were trimmed by 5 bases and 6 bases, with 10 bases remaining between them. This clonotype originated in a male donor in good health and CMV-seronegative. The chain has TRBV27 and TRBJ1-2; tentative D call: TRBD1 (6 bases). Specimen: PBMCs. In nucleotides, the CDR3 is TGTGCCAGCAGTGTGGCAGGGGATGGCTACACCTTC. This sequence encodes CASSVAGDGYTF.